The present TCR beta chain was sequenced within a study of identical twins. One entry per CDR3 protein, called by TCRdb with MiXCR from the 5' RACE reads. This table has roughly 480,000 distinct CDR3 sequences, 20% to 25% appearing once. This clonotype was seen only a few times. The germline V gene encodes CDR1 LGHDT and CDR2 YNNKEL (reference sequence). The CDR3 sequence is 14 residues long. V was trimmed by 1 base and J by 3 bases, leaving 10 bases between them. These data also formed part of another study, on T cells expressing NK-cell markers.

This chain joins TRBV3-1 and TRBJ2-7; the D gene is possibly TRBD2 (5 bases). The sequence came from a woman under 30 in good health. Specimen: CD4+ T cells sorted from blood. CDR3 coding DNA: TGTGCCAGCAGCCAAGCTAGCTTCTACTACGAGCAGTACTTC. Protein: CASSQASFYYEQYF.